These 21 T cell receptor beta chains were sequenced from one sample in a study of T cell responses to AZD1222 COVID-19 vaccine. Some clones are missing from TCRdb's copy, which holds only in-frame ones; the method was immunoSEQ multiplex PCR. The table includes 58,000 or so clones, over 80% detected once. This specimen consisted of peripheral blood, obtained on day 0 of AZD1222 vaccination. These receptor sequences come from an adult in good health.

The gene calls are TRBV14 and TRBJ2-1, with TRBD2 matching 13 bases. With 0 bases clipped from V and 7 bases from J, the junction kept 12 bases outside the gene matches. CDR1 is SGHDN, CDR2 FVKESK, per germline. This CDR3 is built from 19 residues. CDR3 region: CASSQDLGLAGSYGNEQFF. In nucleotides, the CDR3 is TGTGCCAGCAGCCAAGATTTGGGACTAGCGGGGAGCTACGGGAATGAGCAGTTCTTC.

The chain is built from TRBV6-2 or TRBV6-3 and TRBJ1-5, with 7 positions matching TRBD1. In germline, CDR1 is MNHEY, CDR2 SVGEGT. V was pared by 5 bases and J by 2 bases, with 15 bases of the junction left unmatched. CDR3 length: 18 residues. The CDR3 region has the DNA TGTGCCAGCAGTAAATGGGGCTTGACAGGGACAGGCAATCAGCCCCAGCATTTT. This gives the protein CASSKWGLTGTGNQPQHF.

The sample holds a few counts of this clone. The chain links TRBV6-5 to TRBJ1-2; D is perhaps TRBD1 (5 bases). The CDR3 length is 15 residues. CDR1 MNHEY and CDR2 SVGAGI come from the germline V gene. The V end lost 5 bases, the J end lost 2 bases, and 15 bases lay between the germline ends. The chain's CDR3 is CASSLGGAANYGYTF. The CDR3 DNA follows: TGTGCCAGCAGTCTCGGAGGGGCAGCCAACTATGGCTACACCTTC.

V and J are TRBV6-5 and TRBJ1-3; D might be TRBD1 (5 bases). Germline V gene data show CDR1 as MNHEY and CDR2 as SVGAGI. Trimming took off 6 bases at V and 6 bases at J, with 15 bases between the two ends. The CDR3 sequence is 14 residues long. This CDR3 reads CASSSRDAENTIYF. CDR3 sequence (DNA): TGTGCCAGCAGCTCCCGGGACGCGGAAAACACCATATATTTT.

The chain joins TRBV5-6 to TRBJ2-7; 9 bases map to TRBD1. The V gene's germline CDR1 is SGHDT and CDR2 YYEEEE. CDR3 length: 15 amino acids. Trimming took 4 bases from V and 5 from J; bases not matched to a gene: 10. The CDR3 reads CASSQGTGHSDEQYF. The CDR3 nucleotides read TGTGCCAGCAGCCAAGGGACAGGGCATTCGGACGAGCAGTACTTC.

This clone was seen a few times. The V and J genes are TRBV18 and TRBJ1-5; D unclear. The V gene lost 1 base and the J gene lost 7 bases, with 17 bases spanning the gap. This CDR3 is 16 amino acids long. Germline values: CDR1 KGHSH, CDR2 LQKENI. The CDR3 loop is CASSPQPAGKSQPQHF. The CDR3 nucleotides read TGTGCCAGCTCACCACAACCGGCTGGGAAGAGCCAGCCCCAGCATTTT.

The chain employs TRBV7-2 and TRBJ1-2, with D possibly matching TRBD1 (6 bases). The CDR3 has 15 amino acids. The V gene's germline CDR1 is SGHTA and CDR2 FQGNSA. The V end was cut by 4 bases, the J end by 3 bases, with 15 bases between. The CDR3 here is CASSSGQTFHYGYTF. The CDR3 DNA reads as TGTGCCAGCAGCTCAGGACAGACCTTTCACTATGGCTACACCTTC.

The V and J genes are TRBV10-3 and TRBJ1-1, with 7 bases aligning to TRBD1. Germline lookup yields CDR1 ENHRY and CDR2 SYGVKD. The V and J ends lost 5 bases and 1 base, in that order; junction bases with no gene match: 4. CDR3 length: 14 residues. The CDR3 bases are TGTGCCATCAGTCAGGGACAGAAGAACACTGAAGCTTTCTTT. Translating it yields CAISQGQKNTEAFF.

This clone was picked up one time. The rearrangement uses TRBV5-1 and TRBJ1-3, with TRBD1 matching over 9 bases. This CDR3 spans 16 amino acids. Germline V gene sequence: CDR1 SGHRS, CDR2 YFSETQ. Germline trimming cut 4 bases from V and 7 bases from J; bases unmatched to any gene: 12. The CDR3 region is CASSPGTGRPGNTIYF. Here the CDR3 DNA reads TGCGCCAGCAGCCCCGGGACAGGGAGGCCCGGGAACACCATATATTTT.

The rearrangement links TRBV27 to TRBJ2-4; no firm D call. This CDR3 spans 14 amino acids. Trimming left V 10 bases short and J 1 base short, with 14 bases between. Germline lookup yields CDR1 MNHEY and CDR2 SMNVEV (reference sequence). The CDR3 DNA reads TGTGCCAACTGGGCCTCAGAGGCCAAAAACATTCAGTACTTC. It codes for CANWASEAKNIQYF.

V gene TRBV4-3 combines with J gene TRBJ1-5; the match to TRBD1 covers 9 bases. The CDR3 loop spans 16 amino acids. Germline CDR1 is LGHNA and CDR2 is YSLEER. V was pared by 0 bases and J by 6 bases, with 6 bases of the junction left unmatched. CDR3: CASSQEEGQGIQPQHF. In nucleotides, the CDR3 is TGCGCCAGCAGCCAAGAGGAGGGACAGGGTATTCAGCCCCAGCATTTT.

The table lists this clone with a count of one. This chain uses TRBV7-2 with TRBJ1-3; D is ambiguous. Germline CDR1 is SGHTA and CDR2 is FQGNSA. Between the trimmed V and J ends, which lost 4 bases and 2 bases, there was a span of 12 bases. CDR3 length equals 15 residues. The CDR3 protein is CASSSSTYTGNTIYF. The CDR3 DNA sequence: TGTGCCAGCAGCTCTAGTACCTATACTGGAAACACCATATATTTT.

This clone counts as medium-sized. The chain carries TRBV7-9 and TRBJ2-5; 8 positions match TRBD1. V shed 1 base and J 0 bases; nucleotides not matched to a gene: 4. The CDR3 has 16 residues. CDR1 SEHNR and CDR2 FQNEAQ come from the germline V gene (reference sequence). This CDR3 is CASSLVHRGYQETQYF. DNA for the CDR3: TGTGCCAGCAGCTTAGTCCACAGGGGGTACCAAGAGACCCAGTACTTC.

This clone was detected only once. The chain has TRBV7-6 and TRBJ1-1; tentatively, D is TRBD1 (5 bases). Germline CDR1 and CDR2: SGHVS and FNYEAQ. This CDR3 contains 15 residues. Trimming took 8 bases from V and 0 from J, leaving 16 bases between them. The DNA for the CDR3 is TGTGCCAGCTCGGTGGGGAGGGGAATGAACACTGAAGCTTTCTTT. The encoded protein is CASSVGRGMNTEAFF.

This clone was seen once. The CDR3 reads CASSGPGQGTFEQYF. CDR3 bases: TGTGCCAGCAGTGGGCCCGGACAGGGAACGTTCGAGCAGTACTTC. The chain combines TRBV25-1 with TRBJ2-7; 8 bases line up with TRBD1. V was pared by 4 bases and J by 6 bases, with 11 bases of the junction left unmatched. Germline values: CDR1 MGHDK, CDR2 SYGVNS. This CDR3 comprises 15 residues.

The chain carries TRBV11-2 and TRBJ2-7; D not certain. Germline V gene data show CDR1 as SGHAT and CDR2 as FQNNGV. With 1 base removed from V and 4 bases from J, the gap between germline ends came to 8 bases. The CDR3 contains 13 residues. CDR3 bases: TGTGCCAGCAGCTTAGTCAAGTGGTACGAGCAGTACTTC. It codes for CASSLVKWYEQYF.

The V and J genes are TRBV15 and TRBJ2-7; 7 bases agree with TRBD1. The V gene end was trimmed by 0 bases and the J gene end by 5 bases; junction bases not matched to a gene: 7. The CDR3 runs 15 residues. Per germline, CDR1 LNHNV and CDR2 YYDKDF (reference sequence). For the CDR3, the DNA is TGTGCCACCAGCAGAGAAACAGGGGTTGTAAACGAGCAGTACTTC. This codes for CATSRETGVVNEQYF.

The chain combines TRBV30 with TRBJ2-7; D remains ambiguous. Germline CDR1 is GTSNPN and CDR2 is SVGIG (reference sequence). V was cut by 0 bases and J by 3 bases, with 6 bases left in between. This CDR3 is built from 12 residues. The CDR3: CAWSVHNYEQYF. CDR3 sequence (DNA): TGTGCCTGGAGTGTACACAACTACGAGCAGTACTTC. Variable domain in full (rest from reference TRBV30 and TRBJ2-7): SQTIHQWPATLVQPVGSPLSLECTVEGTSNPNLYWYRQAAGRGLQLLFYSVGIGQISSEVPQNLSASRPQDRQFILSSKKLLLSDSGFYLCAWSVHNYEQYFGPGTRLTVT.

This chain uses TRBV5-4 with TRBJ1-2; TRBD1 might be the D (5 bases). The CDR3 loop spans 14 amino acids. V shed 3 bases and J shed 6 bases, with 15 bases lying between them. Germline V gene data show CDR1 as SGHNT and CDR2 as YYREEE (reference sequence). CDR3: CASSSRGRGHGYTF. Written as DNA, the CDR3 is TGTGCCAGCAGCTCCCGTGGAAGGGGCCATGGCTACACCTTC.

V usage is TRBV6-5 and J usage is TRBJ1-1; 8 bases align to TRBD1. The CDR3 has 16 amino acids. CDR1 is MNHEY and CDR2 is SVGAGI in the germline V gene. V shed 0 bases, J shed 4 bases, and the junction held 7 bases outside the gene matches. The CDR3, as DNA: TGTGCCAGCAGTTACTCGAACACAGGGGGTACCACTGAAGCTTTCTTT. Protein product: CASSYSNTGGTTEAFF.

This chain joins TRBV2 and TRBJ2-1, with TRBD2 identical over 12 bases. This CDR3 has 15 amino acids. V trimming: 6 bases; J trimming: 9 bases; junction bases outside the gene matches: 9. The germline V gene has CDR1 SNHLY and CDR2 FYNNEI. CDR3: CASSPLTSGGGEQFF. The CDR3 DNA sequence: TGTGCCAGCAGCCCACTGACTAGCGGGGGCGGTGAGCAGTTCTTC. The full variable domain, in which reference TRBV2 and TRBJ2-1 provide the parts outside the CDR3, is EPEVTQTPSHQVTQMGQEVILRCVPISNHLYFYWYRQILGQKVEFLVSFYNNEISEKSEIFDDQFSVERPDGSNFTLKIRSTKLEDSAMYFCASSPLTSGGGEQFFGPGTRLTVL.